This T cell receptor beta chain was recovered during a study of cytomegalovirus exposure and HLA in healthy donors. Whole-study context: The same platform was used for the roughly 130 validation repertoires as for the 650 to 800 first-cohort repertoires, as reported in a later analysis.

The assay was immunoSEQ multiplex PCR, and TCRdb's table has in-frame clones only and misses some. The sample contains approximately 300,000 clones, 87% of which appear only once. Study conclusions and caveats: A later analysis found first-cohort TCR clusters tended to co-occur in the roughly 120 validation repertoires. Many donors carried some public TCRs, although rarity characterized most TCR sequences.

Per the germline V gene, CDR1 is MNHEY and CDR2 is SVGAGI. With V trimmed by 6 bases and J by 8 bases, 8 bases remained unmatched. The length of the CDR3 is 14 residues. As regards this clone: Its antigen remains unidentified.

The sequencing sample was made of PBMCs. The chain combines TRBV6-5 with TRBJ2-7; 12 nucleotides line up with TRBD1. The TCR was taken from a woman in her thirties in good health and CMV-seropositive. CDR3 DNA: TGTGCCAGCAGACCGGGACAGGGGGCCTTGAAGCAGTACTTC. It yields the protein CASRPGQGALKQYF.